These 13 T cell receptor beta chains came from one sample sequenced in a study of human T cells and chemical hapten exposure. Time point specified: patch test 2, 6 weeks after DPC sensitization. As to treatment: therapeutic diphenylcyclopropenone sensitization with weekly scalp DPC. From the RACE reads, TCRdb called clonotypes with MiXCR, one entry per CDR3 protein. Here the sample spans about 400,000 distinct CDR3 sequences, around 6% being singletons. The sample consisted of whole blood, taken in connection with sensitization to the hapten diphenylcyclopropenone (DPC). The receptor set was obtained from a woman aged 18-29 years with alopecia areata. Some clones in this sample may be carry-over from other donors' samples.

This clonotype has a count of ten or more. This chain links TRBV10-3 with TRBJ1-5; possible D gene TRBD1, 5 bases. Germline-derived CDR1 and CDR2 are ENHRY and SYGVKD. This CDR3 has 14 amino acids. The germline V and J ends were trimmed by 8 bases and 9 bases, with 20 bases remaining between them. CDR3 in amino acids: CAIDSWRGWRPQHF. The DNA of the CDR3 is TGTGCCATCGACTCGTGGCGGGGGTGGAGGCCCCAGCATTTT.

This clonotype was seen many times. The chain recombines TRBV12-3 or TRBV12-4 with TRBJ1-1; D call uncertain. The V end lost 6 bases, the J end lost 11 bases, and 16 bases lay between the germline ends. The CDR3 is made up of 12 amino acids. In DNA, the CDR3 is TGTGCCAGCAGCCCCGGTCCGCTGGGGGCTTTCTTT. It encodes CASSPGPLGAFF.

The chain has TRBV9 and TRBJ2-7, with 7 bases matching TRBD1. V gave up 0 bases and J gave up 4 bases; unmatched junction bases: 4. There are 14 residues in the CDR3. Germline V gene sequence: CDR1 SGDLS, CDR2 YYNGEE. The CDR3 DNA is TGTGCCAGCAGCGTAGGCGGACAGGAGTACGAGCAGTACTTC. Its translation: CASSVGGQEYEQYF.

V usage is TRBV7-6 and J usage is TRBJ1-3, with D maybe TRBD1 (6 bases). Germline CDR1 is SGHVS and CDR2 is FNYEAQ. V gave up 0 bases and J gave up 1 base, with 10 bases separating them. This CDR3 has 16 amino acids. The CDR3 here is CASSLAQGLSGNTIYF. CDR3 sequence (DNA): TGTGCCAGCAGCTTAGCACAGGGACTGTCTGGAAACACCATATATTTT.

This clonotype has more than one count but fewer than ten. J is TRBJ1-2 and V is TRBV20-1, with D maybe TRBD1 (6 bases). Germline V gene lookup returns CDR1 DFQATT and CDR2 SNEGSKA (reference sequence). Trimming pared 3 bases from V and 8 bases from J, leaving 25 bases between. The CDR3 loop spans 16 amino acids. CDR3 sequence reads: CSASLYVRGDQKGYTF. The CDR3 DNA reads TGCAGTGCTAGTCTGTACGTTAGGGGGGACCAAAAAGGCTACACCTTC.

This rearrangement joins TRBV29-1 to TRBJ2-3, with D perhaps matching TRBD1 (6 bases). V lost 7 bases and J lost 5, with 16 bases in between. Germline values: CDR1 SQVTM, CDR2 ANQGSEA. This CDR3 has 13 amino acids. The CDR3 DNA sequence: TGCAGCGCCGAGGCAGGGGCGAAAGATACGCAGTATTTT. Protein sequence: CSAEAGAKDTQYF.

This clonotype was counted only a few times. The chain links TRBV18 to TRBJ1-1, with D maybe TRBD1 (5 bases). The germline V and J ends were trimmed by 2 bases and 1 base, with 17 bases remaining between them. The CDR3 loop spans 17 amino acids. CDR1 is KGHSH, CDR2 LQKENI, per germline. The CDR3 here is CASSPFGTGQRNTEAFF. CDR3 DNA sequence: TGTGCCAGCTCACCATTTGGAACGGGGCAGAGGAACACTGAAGCTTTCTTT.

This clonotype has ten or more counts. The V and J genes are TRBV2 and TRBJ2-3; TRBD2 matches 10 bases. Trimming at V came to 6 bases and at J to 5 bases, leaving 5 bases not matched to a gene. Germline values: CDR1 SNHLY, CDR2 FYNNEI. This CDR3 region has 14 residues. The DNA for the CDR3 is TGTGCCAGCAGGGGACTAGCGAGAATAGATACGCAGTATTTT. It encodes CASRGLARIDTQYF.

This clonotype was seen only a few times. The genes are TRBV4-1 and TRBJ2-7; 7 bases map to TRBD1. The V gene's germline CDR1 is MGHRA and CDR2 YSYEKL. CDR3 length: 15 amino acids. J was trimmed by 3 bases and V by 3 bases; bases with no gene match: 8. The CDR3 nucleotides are TGCGCCAGCAGCCAGCTAGAAAGACAGGGCTACGAGCAGTACTTC. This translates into CASSQLERQGYEQYF.

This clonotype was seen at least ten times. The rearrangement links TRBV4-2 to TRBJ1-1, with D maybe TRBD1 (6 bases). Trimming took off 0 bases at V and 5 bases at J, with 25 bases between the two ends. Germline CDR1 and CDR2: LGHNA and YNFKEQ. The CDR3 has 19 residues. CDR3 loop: CASSQDDPRVRGGLTEAFF. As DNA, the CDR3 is TGTGCCAGCAGCCAAGATGATCCGAGGGTCAGGGGAGGCCTAACTGAAGCTTTCTTT.

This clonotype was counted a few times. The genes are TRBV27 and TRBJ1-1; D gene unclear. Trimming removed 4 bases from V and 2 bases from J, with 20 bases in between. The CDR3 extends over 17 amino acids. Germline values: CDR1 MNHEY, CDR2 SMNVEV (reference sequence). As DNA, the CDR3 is TGTGCCAGCAGTTCATTTGTATCACCGGAACCAAACACTGAAGCTTTCTTT. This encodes CASSSFVSPEPNTEAFF.

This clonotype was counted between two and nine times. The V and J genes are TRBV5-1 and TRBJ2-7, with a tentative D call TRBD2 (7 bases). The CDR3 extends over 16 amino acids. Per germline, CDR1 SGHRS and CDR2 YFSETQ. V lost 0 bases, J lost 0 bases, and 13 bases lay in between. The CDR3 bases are TGCGCCAGCAGCTTGGTTGCGGGGGCAAGCTCCTACGAGCAGTACTTC. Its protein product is CASSLVAGASSYEQYF.

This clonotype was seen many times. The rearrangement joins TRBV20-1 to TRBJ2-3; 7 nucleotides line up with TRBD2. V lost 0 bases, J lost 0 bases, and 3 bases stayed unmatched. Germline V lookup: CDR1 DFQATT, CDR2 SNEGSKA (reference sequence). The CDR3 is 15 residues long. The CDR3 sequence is CSARDPAGSTDTQYF. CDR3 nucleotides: TGCAGTGCTAGAGACCCAGCGGGGAGCACAGATACGCAGTATTTT.